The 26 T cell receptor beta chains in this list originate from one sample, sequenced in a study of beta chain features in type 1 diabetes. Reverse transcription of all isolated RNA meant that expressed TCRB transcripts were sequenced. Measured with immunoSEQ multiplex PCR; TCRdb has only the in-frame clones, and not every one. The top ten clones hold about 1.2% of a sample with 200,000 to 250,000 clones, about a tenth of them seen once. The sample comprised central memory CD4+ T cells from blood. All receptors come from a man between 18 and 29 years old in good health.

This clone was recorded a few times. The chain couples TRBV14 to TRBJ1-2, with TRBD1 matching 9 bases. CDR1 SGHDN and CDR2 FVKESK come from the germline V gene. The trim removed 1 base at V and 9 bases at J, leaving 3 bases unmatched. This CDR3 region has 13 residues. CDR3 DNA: TGTGCCAGCAGCCAAGTACAGGGGGCGAGCTACACCTTC. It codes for CASSQVQGASYTF.

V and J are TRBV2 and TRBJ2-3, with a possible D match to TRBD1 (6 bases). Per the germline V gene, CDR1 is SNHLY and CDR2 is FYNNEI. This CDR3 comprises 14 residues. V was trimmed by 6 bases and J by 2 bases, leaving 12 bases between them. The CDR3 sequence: CASRQDRFTDTQYF. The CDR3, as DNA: TGTGCCAGCAGGCAGGACAGATTCACAGATACGCAGTATTTT.

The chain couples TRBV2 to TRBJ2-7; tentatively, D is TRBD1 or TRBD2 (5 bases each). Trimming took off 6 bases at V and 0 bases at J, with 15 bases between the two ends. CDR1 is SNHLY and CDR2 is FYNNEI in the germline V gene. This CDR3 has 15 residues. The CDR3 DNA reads TGTGCCAGCAGGGACTGGGACGCCAGCTCCTACGAGCAGTACTTC. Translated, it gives CASRDWDASSYEQYF.

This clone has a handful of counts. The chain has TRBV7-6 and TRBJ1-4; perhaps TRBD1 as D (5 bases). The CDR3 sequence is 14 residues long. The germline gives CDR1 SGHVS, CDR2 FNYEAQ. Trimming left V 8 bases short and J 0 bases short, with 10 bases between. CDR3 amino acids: CASGTVATNEKLFF. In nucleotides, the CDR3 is TGTGCCAGCGGGACGGTTGCAACTAATGAAAAACTGTTTTTT.

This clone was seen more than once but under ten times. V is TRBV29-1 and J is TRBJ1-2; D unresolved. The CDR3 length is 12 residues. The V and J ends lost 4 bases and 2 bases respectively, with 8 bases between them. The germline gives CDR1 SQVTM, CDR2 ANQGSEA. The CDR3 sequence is CSVGHPNYGYTF. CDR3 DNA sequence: TGCAGCGTTGGGCACCCAAACTATGGCTACACCTTC.

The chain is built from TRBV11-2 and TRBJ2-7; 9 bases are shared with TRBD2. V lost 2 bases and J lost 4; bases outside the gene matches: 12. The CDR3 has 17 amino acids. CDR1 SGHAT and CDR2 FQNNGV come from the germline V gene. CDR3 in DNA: TGTGCCAGCAGCTTAAACGTGGCTAGCGGGGCCGCTTACGAGCAGTACTTC. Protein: CASSLNVASGAAYEQYF.

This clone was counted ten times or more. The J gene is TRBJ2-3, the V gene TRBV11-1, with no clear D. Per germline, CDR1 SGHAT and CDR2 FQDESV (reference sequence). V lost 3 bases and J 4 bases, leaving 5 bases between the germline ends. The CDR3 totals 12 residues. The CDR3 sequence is CASSLWSDTQYF. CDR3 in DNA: TGTGCCAGCAGCTTGTGGTCAGATACGCAGTATTTT.

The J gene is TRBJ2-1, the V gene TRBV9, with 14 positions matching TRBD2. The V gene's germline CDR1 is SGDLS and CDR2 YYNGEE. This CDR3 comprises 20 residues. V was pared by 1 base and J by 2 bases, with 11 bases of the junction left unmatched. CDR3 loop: CASSVTPGLAGVGAYNEQFF. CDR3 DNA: TGTGCCAGCAGCGTAACCCCGGGACTAGCGGGAGTCGGAGCCTACAATGAGCAGTTCTTC.

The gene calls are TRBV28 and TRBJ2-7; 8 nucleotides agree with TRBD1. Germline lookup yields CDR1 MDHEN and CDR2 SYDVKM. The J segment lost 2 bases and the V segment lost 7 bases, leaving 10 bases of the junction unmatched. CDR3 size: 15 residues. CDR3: CASTVQGAFAYEQYF. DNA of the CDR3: TGTGCCAGCACCGTCCAGGGGGCGTTCGCCTACGAGCAGTACTTC.

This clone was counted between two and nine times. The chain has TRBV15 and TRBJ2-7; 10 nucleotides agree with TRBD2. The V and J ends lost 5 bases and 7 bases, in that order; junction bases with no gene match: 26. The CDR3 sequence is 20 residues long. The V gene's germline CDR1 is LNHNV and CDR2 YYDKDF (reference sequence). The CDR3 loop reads CATSHLAGQPGLAVCGEQYF. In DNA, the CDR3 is TGTGCCACCAGCCACCTGGCGGGGCAGCCAGGACTAGCGGTATGTGGTGAGCAGTACTTC.

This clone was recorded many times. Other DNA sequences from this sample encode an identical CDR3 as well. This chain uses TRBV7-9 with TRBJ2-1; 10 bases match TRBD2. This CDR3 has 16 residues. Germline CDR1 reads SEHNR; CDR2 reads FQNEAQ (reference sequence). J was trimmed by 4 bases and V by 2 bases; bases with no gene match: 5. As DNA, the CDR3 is TGTGCCAGCAGCTTATGGCTAGCGGGGGCGTACAATGAGCAGTTCTTC. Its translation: CASSLWLAGAYNEQFF.

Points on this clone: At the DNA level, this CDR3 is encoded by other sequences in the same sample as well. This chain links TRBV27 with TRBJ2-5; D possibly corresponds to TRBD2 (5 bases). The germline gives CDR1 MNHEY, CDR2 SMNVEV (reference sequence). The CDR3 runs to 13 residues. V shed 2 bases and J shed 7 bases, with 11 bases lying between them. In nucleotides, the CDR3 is TGTGCCAGCAGTTTAATGGGCGGGCGGACCCAGTACTTC. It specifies CASSLMGGRTQYF.

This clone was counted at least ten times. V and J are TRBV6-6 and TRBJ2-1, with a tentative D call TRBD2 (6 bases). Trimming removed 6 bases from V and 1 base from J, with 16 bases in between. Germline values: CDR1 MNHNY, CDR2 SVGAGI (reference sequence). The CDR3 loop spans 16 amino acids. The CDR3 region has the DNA TGTGCCAGCAGACACACTAGCTCGGCGTCCTACAATGAGCAGTTCTTC. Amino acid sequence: CASRHTSSASYNEQFF.

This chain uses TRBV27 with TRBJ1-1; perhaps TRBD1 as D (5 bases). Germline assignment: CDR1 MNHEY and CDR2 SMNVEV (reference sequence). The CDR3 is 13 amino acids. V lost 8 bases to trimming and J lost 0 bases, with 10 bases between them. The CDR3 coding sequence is TGTGCCAGCTCAGACAGAGTGAACACTGAAGCTTTCTTT. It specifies CASSDRVNTEAFF.

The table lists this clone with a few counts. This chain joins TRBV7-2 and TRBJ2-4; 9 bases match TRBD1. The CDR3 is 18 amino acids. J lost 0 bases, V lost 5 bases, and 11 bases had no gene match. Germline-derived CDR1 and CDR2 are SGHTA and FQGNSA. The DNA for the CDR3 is TGTGCCAGCAGCCCACCGACAGGGGGATACTTAGCCAAAAACATTCAGTACTTC. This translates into CASSPPTGGYLAKNIQYF.

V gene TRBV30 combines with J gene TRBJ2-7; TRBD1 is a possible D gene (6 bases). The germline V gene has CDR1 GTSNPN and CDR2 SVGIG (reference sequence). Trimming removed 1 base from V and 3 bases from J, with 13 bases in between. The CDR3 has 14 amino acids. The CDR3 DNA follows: TGTGCCTGGAGTGATCCCGGGACAAACTACGAGCAGTACTTC. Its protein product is CAWSDPGTNYEQYF. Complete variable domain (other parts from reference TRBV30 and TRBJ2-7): SQTIHQWPATLVQPVGSPLSLECTVEGTSNPNLYWYRQAAGRGLQLLFYSVGIGQISSEVPQNLSASRPQDRQFILSSKKLLLSDSGFYLCAWSDPGTNYEQYFGPGTRLTVT.

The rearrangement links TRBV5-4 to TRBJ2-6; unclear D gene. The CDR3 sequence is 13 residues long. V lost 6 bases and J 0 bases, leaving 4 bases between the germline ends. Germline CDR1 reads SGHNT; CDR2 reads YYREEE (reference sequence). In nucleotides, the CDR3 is TGTGCCAGCACCCGCTCTGGGGCCAACGTCCTGACTTTC. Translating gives CASTRSGANVLTF.

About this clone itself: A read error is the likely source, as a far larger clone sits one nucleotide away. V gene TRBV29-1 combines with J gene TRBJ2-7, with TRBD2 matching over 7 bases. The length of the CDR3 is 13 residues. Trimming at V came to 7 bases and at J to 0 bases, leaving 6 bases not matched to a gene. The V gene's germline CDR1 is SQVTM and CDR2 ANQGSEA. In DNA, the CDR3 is TGCAGCGGCTCCCGGGACTACTCCTACGAGCAGTACTTC. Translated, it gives CSGSRDYSYEQYF.

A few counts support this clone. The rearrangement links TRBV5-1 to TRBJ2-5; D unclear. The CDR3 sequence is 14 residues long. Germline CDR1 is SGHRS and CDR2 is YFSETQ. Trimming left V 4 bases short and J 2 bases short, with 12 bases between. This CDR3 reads CASSTIDNQETQYF. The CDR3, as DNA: TGCGCCAGCAGCACCATCGACAATCAAGAGACCCAGTACTTC. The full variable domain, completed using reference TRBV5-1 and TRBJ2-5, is KAGVTQTPRYLIKTRGQQVTLSCSPISGHRSVSWYQQTPGQGLQFLFEYFSETQRNKGNFPGRFSGRQFSNSRSEMNVSTLELGDSALYLCASSTIDNQETQYFGPGTRLLVL.

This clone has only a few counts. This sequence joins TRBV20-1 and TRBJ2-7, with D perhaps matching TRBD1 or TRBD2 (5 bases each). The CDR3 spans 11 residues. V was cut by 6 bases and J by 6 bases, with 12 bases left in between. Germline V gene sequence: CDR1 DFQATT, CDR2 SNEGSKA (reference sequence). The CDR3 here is CSAVGGSEQYF. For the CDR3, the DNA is TGCAGTGCAGTTGGGGGATCCGAGCAGTACTTC.

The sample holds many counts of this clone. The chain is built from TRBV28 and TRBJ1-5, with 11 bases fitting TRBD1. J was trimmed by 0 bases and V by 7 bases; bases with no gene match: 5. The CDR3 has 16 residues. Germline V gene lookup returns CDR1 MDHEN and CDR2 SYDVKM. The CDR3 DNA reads TGTGCCAGCAAGGGACAGGGGGTAGGTAGCAATCAGCCCCAGCATTTT. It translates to CASKGQGVGSNQPQHF.

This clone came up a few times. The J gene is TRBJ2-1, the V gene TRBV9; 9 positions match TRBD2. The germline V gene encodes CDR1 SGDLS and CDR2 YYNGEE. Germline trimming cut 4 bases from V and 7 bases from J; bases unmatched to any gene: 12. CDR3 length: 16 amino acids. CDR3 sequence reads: CASSQVGAGGKNEQFF. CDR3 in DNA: TGTGCCAGCAGCCAAGTCGGAGCGGGAGGTAAAAATGAGCAGTTCTTC.

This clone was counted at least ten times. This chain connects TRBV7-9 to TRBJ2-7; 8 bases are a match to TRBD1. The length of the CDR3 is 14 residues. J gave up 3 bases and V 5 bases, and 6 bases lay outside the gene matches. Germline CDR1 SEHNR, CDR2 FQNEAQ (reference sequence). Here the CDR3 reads CASSPRTGHYEQYF. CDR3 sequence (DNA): TGTGCCAGCAGCCCACGGACAGGGCACTACGAGCAGTACTTC.

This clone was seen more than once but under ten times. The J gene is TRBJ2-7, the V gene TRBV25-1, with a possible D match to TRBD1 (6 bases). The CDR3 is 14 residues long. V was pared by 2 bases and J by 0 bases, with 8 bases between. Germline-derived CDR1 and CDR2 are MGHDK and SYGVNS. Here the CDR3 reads CASSERGHSYEQYF. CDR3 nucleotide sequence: TGTGCCAGCAGTGAAAGGGGACACTCCTACGAGCAGTACTTC.

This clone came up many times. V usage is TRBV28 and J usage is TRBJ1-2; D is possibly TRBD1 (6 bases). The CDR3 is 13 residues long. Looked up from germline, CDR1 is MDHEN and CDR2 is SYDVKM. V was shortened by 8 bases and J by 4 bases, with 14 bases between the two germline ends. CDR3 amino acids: CASGADSGYGYTF. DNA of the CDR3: TGTGCCAGCGGGGCGGACAGTGGCTATGGCTACACCTTC.

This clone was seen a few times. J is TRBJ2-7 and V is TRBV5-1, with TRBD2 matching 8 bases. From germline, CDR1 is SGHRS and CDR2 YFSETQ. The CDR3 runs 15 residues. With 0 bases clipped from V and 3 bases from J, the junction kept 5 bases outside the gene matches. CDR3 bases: TGCGCCAGCAGCTTGGACGCGGGGGGCTACTACGAGCAGTACTTC. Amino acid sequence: CASSLDAGGYYEQYF.